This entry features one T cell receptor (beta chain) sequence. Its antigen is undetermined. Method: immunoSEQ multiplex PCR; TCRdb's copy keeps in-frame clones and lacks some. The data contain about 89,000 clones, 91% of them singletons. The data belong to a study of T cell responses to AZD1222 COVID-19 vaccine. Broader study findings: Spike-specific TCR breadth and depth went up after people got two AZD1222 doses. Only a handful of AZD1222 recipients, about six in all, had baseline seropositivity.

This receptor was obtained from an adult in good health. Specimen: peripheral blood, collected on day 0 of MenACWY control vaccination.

The CDR3 DNA follows: TGTGCCAGCTCACCGGGTAGGGAGGGAAACGAGCAGTACTTC. It yields the protein CASSPGREGNEQYF. This chain links TRBV18 with TRBJ2-7; 7 bases match TRBD2. The CDR3 loop spans 14 amino acids. V lost 3 bases and J lost 5; bases outside the gene matches: 7. Germline V gene sequence: CDR1 KGHSH, CDR2 LQKENI. Looking up the rest from reference TRBV18 and TRBJ2-7 gives the full variable domain: NAGVMQNPRHLVRRRGQEARLRCSPMKGHSHVYWYRQLPEEGLKFMVYLQKENIIDESGMPKERFSAEFPKEGPSILRIQQVVRGDSAAYFCASSPGREGNEQYFGPGTRLTVT.